The 28 T cell receptor beta chains presented below share a single source sample, sequenced in a study of graft-versus-host responses after intestinal transplantation. The table came from immunoSEQ multiplex PCR; TCRdb's copy has only in-frame clones and leaves some out. The repertoire consists of 95,000 to 100,000 clones, with 86% occurring once and the leading ten covering approximately 1.4%. Material: PBMCs, obtained 255 days after intestinal transplant. The receptors here all came from a human patient who received an intestinal transplant, so some T cells may come from the graft donor.

This clone appeared a few times. The chain employs TRBV4-1 and TRBJ1-2; 7 bases align to TRBD1. The CDR3 runs to 16 residues. Germline V lookup: CDR1 MGHRA, CDR2 YSYEKL. J gave up 6 bases and V 0 bases, and 10 bases lay outside the gene matches. CDR3: CASSQDSGRGTHGYTF. The CDR3 coding sequence is TGCGCCAGCAGCCAAGATTCGGGCAGGGGGACCCATGGCTACACCTTC.

The gene calls are TRBV9 and TRBJ2-1; D may match TRBD1 or TRBD2 (6 bases each). This CDR3 is built from 17 residues. The germline gives CDR1 SGDLS, CDR2 YYNGEE. The V gene lost 3 bases and the J gene lost 2 bases, with 18 bases spanning the gap. CDR3 in DNA: TGTGCCAGCAGCGACCACCGTGAGGAGGGGGCCTACAATGAGCAGTTCTTC. Residues: CASSDHREEGAYNEQFF.

Concerning this clone itself: Within the sample, other DNA sequences also encode this same CDR3. CDR3 sequence reads: CASSVDRYSNQPQHF. CDR3 DNA: TGTGCCAGCAGTGTTGACAGGTATAGCAATCAGCCCCAGCATTTT. The V and J genes are TRBV27 and TRBJ1-5, with TRBD1 as a possible D gene (6 bases). The CDR3 runs to 15 residues. Per germline, CDR1 MNHEY and CDR2 SMNVEV (reference sequence). V dropped 5 bases and J dropped 0 bases, with 11 bases sitting between them.

This clone was recorded once. This chain links TRBV7-6 with TRBJ2-5; 15 bases align to TRBD2. This CDR3 contains 19 residues. Germline assignment: CDR1 SGHVS and CDR2 FNYEAQ. The ends lost 2 bases at V and 5 bases at J; junction bases unmatched: 12. CDR3 coding DNA: TGTGCCAGCAGCTTATCCCTTCAAGGACTAGCGGGAGGGGGGGAGACCCAGTACTTC. This sequence encodes CASSLSLQGLAGGGETQYF.

This chain uses TRBV2 with TRBJ1-1; no definite D call. The CDR3 length is 11 residues. Germline V gene data show CDR1 as SNHLY and CDR2 as FYNNEI. V was shortened by 9 bases and J by 7 bases, with 12 bases between the two germline ends. The CDR3 spells CARGVQHEAFF. The CDR3 coding sequence is TGTGCCAGGGGAGTACAGCATGAAGCTTTCTTT.

This chain joins TRBV7-2 and TRBJ2-7; TRBD1 matches 7 bases. Germline assignment: CDR1 SGHTA and CDR2 FQGNSA. The trim removed 6 bases at V and 4 bases at J, leaving 15 bases unmatched. The CDR3 spans 16 residues. CDR3 DNA: TGTGCCAGCAGTCCTACTGTCCGGGACAGCGTTTACGAGCAGTACTTC. It yields the protein CASSPTVRDSVYEQYF.

The CDR3 reads CASSVSGGQETQYF. CDR3 DNA: TGTGCCAGCAGTGTTTCCGGGGGGCAAGAGACCCAGTACTTC. This rearrangement joins TRBV7-9 to TRBJ2-5; 7 positions agree with TRBD2. The CDR3 is made up of 14 amino acids. Germline V gene sequence: CDR1 SEHNR, CDR2 FQNEAQ (reference sequence). V gave up 6 bases and J gave up 2 bases; unmatched junction bases: 6. Supplemented by reference TRBV7-9 and TRBJ2-5, the full variable domain reads DTGVSQNPRHKITKRGQNVTFRCDPISEHNRLYWYRQTLGQGPEFLTYFQNEAQLEKSRLLSDRFSAERPKGSFSTLEIQRTEQGDSAMYLCASSVSGGQETQYFGPGTRLLVL.

This rearrangement joins TRBV2 to TRBJ1-5; D might be TRBD1 (5 bases). Looked up from germline, CDR1 is SNHLY and CDR2 is FYNNEI. V lost 6 bases, J lost 7 bases, and 19 bases lay in between. The CDR3 is made up of 15 amino acids. Written as DNA, the CDR3 is TGTGCCAGCAGGCAGCAGGGAGGCTTCTGGCAGCCCCAGCATTTT. Amino acids: CASRQQGGFWQPQHF.

The CDR3: CASSSRRGTDTQYF. CDR3 nucleotide sequence: TGTGCCAGCAGTTCCAGGAGGGGTACAGATACGCAGTATTTT. The chain links TRBV28 to TRBJ2-3, with D perhaps matching TRBD2 (6 bases). CDR1 and CDR2 (germline): MDHEN, SYDVKM. V gave up 4 bases and J gave up 3 bases, with 11 bases separating them. The CDR3 runs 14 residues.

The rearrangement links TRBV30 to TRBJ2-7; 9 bases line up with TRBD1. This CDR3 has 16 residues. J gave up 0 bases and V 1 base, and 7 bases lay outside the gene matches. Germline loops: CDR1 GTSNPN, CDR2 SVGIG (reference sequence). The CDR3 protein is CAWSALSGQGSYEQYF. CDR3 nucleotide sequence: TGTGCCTGGAGTGCTTTATCGGGACAGGGCTCCTACGAGCAGTACTTC.

CDR3: CATSRDPLFTFLGYNEQFF. Written as DNA, the CDR3 is TGTGCCACCAGCAGAGATCCACTATTCACCTTCCTCGGCTACAATGAGCAGTTCTTC. The V and J genes are TRBV15 and TRBJ2-1; D is uncertain. CDR1 is LNHNV and CDR2 is YYDKDF in the germline V gene (reference sequence). The CDR3 runs to 19 residues. Trimming removed 0 bases from V and 3 bases from J, with 21 bases in between.

This chain uses TRBV6-5 with TRBJ1-2, with D perhaps TRBD1 (6 bases). CDR3 size: 13 residues. Germline V gene data show CDR1 as MNHEY and CDR2 as SVGAGI. V was trimmed by 5 bases and J by 4 bases, leaving 11 bases between them. The CDR3 loop is CASSPGTPYGYTF. The CDR3 DNA reads as TGTGCCAGCAGTCCCGGGACACCCTATGGCTACACCTTC.

The rearrangement uses TRBV28 and TRBJ2-5; 8 positions match TRBD1. This CDR3 comprises 13 residues. Germline V lookup: CDR1 MDHEN, CDR2 SYDVKM. V was clipped by 5 bases and J by 6 bases; unmatched bases: 5. CDR3 sequence (DNA): TGTGCCAGCAGTCCCAGGGGGCTAAAGACCCAGTACTTC. It encodes CASSPRGLKTQYF.

The genes are TRBV2 and TRBJ2-7, with 9 bases aligning to TRBD1. The CDR3 loop spans 13 amino acids. Germline CDR1 is SNHLY and CDR2 is FYNNEI. Trimming took 8 bases from V and 4 from J; bases not matched to a gene: 6. CDR3 DNA: TGTGCCAGCTGGGGACAGGGAGGGTACGAGCAGTACTTC. The encoded protein is CASWGQGGYEQYF.

The chain recombines TRBV6-1 with TRBJ2-5, with D uncertain. V lost 8 bases and J lost 5, with 12 bases in between. Germline V gene lookup returns CDR1 MNHNS and CDR2 SASEGT. This CDR3 has 12 amino acids. The CDR3 loop reads CASWKIGETQYF. CDR3 nucleotide sequence: TGTGCCAGCTGGAAGATTGGGGAGACCCAGTACTTC.

V and J are TRBV2 and TRBJ1-4, with D uncertain. CDR1 is SNHLY and CDR2 is FYNNEI in the germline V gene. With 2 bases removed from V and 0 bases from J, the gap between germline ends came to 4 bases. CDR3 length: 14 amino acids. The CDR3 DNA is TGTGCCAGCAGTGAACTTGCAACTAATGAAAAACTGTTTTTT. It encodes CASSELATNEKLFF.

V usage is TRBV9 and J usage is TRBJ2-2, with D perhaps matching TRBD2 (5 bases). Deletions cut 0 bases from V and 3 bases from J, with 24 bases between. Germline V CDR1 and CDR2: SGDLS, YYNGEE. The CDR3 runs to 20 residues. CDR3 amino acids: CASSVDFLANAISDTGELFF. CDR3 nucleotides: TGTGCCAGCAGCGTAGATTTCTTAGCGAATGCGATTAGCGACACCGGGGAGCTGTTTTTT.

The J gene is TRBJ2-2, the V gene TRBV5-1, with D perhaps TRBD1 or TRBD2 (6 bases each). CDR3 size: 16 residues. V was clipped by 1 base and J by 7 bases, with 17 bases between them. Germline values: CDR1 SGHRS, CDR2 YFSETQ. The CDR3 sequence is CASSLPEGDSGGELFF. The CDR3 nucleotides read TGCGCCAGCAGCTTGCCCGAGGGGGACTCGGGCGGGGAGCTGTTTTTT.

This clone was seen more than once but under ten times. The chain is built from TRBV7-2 and TRBJ1-4; weak D call: TRBD1 (5 bases). Germline loops: CDR1 SGHTA, CDR2 FQGNSA. The CDR3 sequence is 16 residues long. The V gene lost 4 bases and the J gene lost 2 bases, with 14 bases spanning the gap. The CDR3 coding sequence is TGTGCCAGCAGCTGGAAGGGGAGGAGGACTAATGAAAAACTGTTTTTT. It codes for CASSWKGRRTNEKLFF.

This rearrangement joins TRBV11-2 to TRBJ2-7, with no clear D. The V and J ends lost 5 bases and 1 base respectively, with 6 bases between them. This CDR3 is built from 12 residues. The germline CDR1 and CDR2 sequences are SGHAT and FQNNGV. CDR3 in amino acids: CASSLLSYEQYF. The DNA for the CDR3 is TGTGCCAGCAGCCTCCTATCCTACGAGCAGTACTTC.

The V gene is TRBV9, the J gene TRBJ2-2; a weak D match, TRBD1 (6 bases). V lost 0 bases to trimming and J lost 6 bases, with 9 bases between them. The germline V gene encodes CDR1 SGDLS and CDR2 YYNGEE. The CDR3 spans 14 residues. CDR3 residues: CASSVGQGSGELFF. CDR3 DNA: TGTGCCAGCAGCGTAGGCCAGGGGTCCGGGGAGCTGTTTTTT. Drawing the rest from reference TRBV9 and TRBJ2-2, the complete variable domain is DSGVTQTPKHLITATGQRVTLRCSPRSGDLSVYWYQQSLDQGLQFLIQYYNGEERAKGNILERFSAQQFPDLHSELNLSSLELGDSALYFCASSVGQGSGELFFGEGSRLTVL.

The sample holds one count of this clone. The chain links TRBV2 to TRBJ2-3; the match to TRBD1 covers 7 bases. This CDR3 comprises 14 residues. Per the germline V gene, CDR1 is SNHLY and CDR2 is FYNNEI. J was trimmed by 1 base and V by 3 bases; bases with no gene match: 1. The CDR3, as DNA: TGTGCCAGCAGTGAGGGGACAGGCACAGATACGCAGTATTTT. It specifies CASSEGTGTDTQYF. The variable domain in full, completed from reference TRBV2 and TRBJ2-3, reads EPEVTQTPSHQVTQMGQEVILRCVPISNHLYFYWYRQILGQKVEFLVSFYNNEISEKSEIFDDQFSVERPDGSNFTLKIRSTKLEDSAMYFCASSEGTGTDTQYFGPGTRLTVL.

The rearrangement links TRBV9 to TRBJ2-5; 13 positions match TRBD2. J was trimmed by 5 bases and V by 0 bases; bases with no gene match: 10. CDR1 and CDR2 from the germline V gene are SGDLS and YYNGEE. This CDR3 contains 18 residues. CDR3 DNA: TGTGCCAGCAGCGTAGGAAGGACTAGCGGGGGAGAGGGGGAGACCCAGTACTTC. This encodes CASSVGRTSGGEGETQYF.

This clone occurred once. V gene TRBV2 combines with J gene TRBJ2-3, with D perhaps assigned TRBD1 or TRBD2 (6 bases each). The V end lost 3 bases, the J end lost 5 bases, and 21 bases lay between the germline ends. Germline values: CDR1 SNHLY, CDR2 FYNNEI. CDR3 length: 17 residues. The CDR3 sequence is CASSDPRRGASVDTQYF. The CDR3 bases are TGTGCCAGCAGTGATCCCCGGAGGGGGGCTAGTGTAGATACGCAGTATTTT.

The CDR3 DNA is TGTGCCAGCAGTCTGGGACAGGGTGTGACTGAAGCTTTCTTT. It codes for CASSLGQGVTEAFF. The V call is TRBV6-5, the J call TRBJ1-1, with 9 bases aligning to TRBD1. With 5 bases clipped from V and 5 bases from J, the junction kept 6 bases outside the gene matches. Germline V lookup: CDR1 MNHEY, CDR2 SVGAGI. The length of the CDR3 is 14 residues.

The chain combines TRBV9 with TRBJ2-7, with 7 bases lining up with TRBD1. The V segment lost 5 bases and the J segment 1 base; nucleotides outside the gene matches: 6. CDR1 is SGDLS and CDR2 is YYNGEE in the germline V gene. This CDR3 comprises 14 residues. The CDR3: CASSSTGNSYEQYF. For the CDR3, the DNA is TGTGCCAGCAGTTCGACAGGGAATTCCTACGAGCAGTACTTC.

This clone has a handful of counts. The V and J genes are TRBV7-2 and TRBJ1-1, with 9 bases aligning to TRBD1. Germline lookup yields CDR1 SGHTA and CDR2 FQGNSA. With 5 bases clipped from V and 5 bases from J, the junction kept 9 bases outside the gene matches. The CDR3 extends over 15 amino acids. The CDR3 nucleotides read TGTGCCAGCAGCCCATGGGACAGGGCGGATACTGAAGCTTTCTTT. It encodes CASSPWDRADTEAFF.

V and J are TRBV6-5 and TRBJ1-1; D not certain. Looked up from germline, CDR1 is MNHEY and CDR2 is SVGAGI. Trimming cost V 8 bases and J 1 base, with 17 bases left between them. The CDR3 runs to 15 residues. The CDR3 region has the DNA TGTGCCAGCCGTTTAATAGGACGGGAGAACACTGAAGCTTTCTTT. Protein sequence: CASRLIGRENTEAFF.